This T cell receptor beta chain was identified in a study of CD8+ T cells in alopecia areata. Regarding the study as a whole: In scalp, tofacitinib significantly decreased clonality and expanded CD8+ clones among the top 100. Across lesional scalp, and particularly alopecia totalis/universalis, clonality surpassed that of normal scalp. Mice showed clearer TCR sharing than patients did, a gap that was possibly HLA-related.

Sequencing used cDNA as its template, made by extracting RNA and reverse transcribing it. This table comes from immunoSEQ multiplex PCR, and its TCRdb copy is limited to in-frame clones, with some not included. The table lists about 220,000 clones, more than 45% of them singletons. The treatment: oral pan-JAK inhibitor, 5-10 mg twice daily. This CDR3 region has 12 residues. The V gene lost 4 bases and the J gene lost 1 base, with 7 bases spanning the gap. Germline V lookup: CDR1 SQVTM, CDR2 ANQGSEA. Note on this clone: The target antigen is unknown. The same CDR3 also results from other DNA sequences found in this sample.

Sequences were derived from CD4+ T cells sorted from blood, sampled at week 4, from a patient treated with tofacitinib. This TCR derives from a human donor with alopecia areata. The V gene is TRBV29-1, the J gene TRBJ1-2; D unresolved. CDR3 nucleotide sequence: TGCAGCGTTGGGCAGCTTAACTATGGCTACACCTTC. Its protein is CSVGQLNYGYTF.